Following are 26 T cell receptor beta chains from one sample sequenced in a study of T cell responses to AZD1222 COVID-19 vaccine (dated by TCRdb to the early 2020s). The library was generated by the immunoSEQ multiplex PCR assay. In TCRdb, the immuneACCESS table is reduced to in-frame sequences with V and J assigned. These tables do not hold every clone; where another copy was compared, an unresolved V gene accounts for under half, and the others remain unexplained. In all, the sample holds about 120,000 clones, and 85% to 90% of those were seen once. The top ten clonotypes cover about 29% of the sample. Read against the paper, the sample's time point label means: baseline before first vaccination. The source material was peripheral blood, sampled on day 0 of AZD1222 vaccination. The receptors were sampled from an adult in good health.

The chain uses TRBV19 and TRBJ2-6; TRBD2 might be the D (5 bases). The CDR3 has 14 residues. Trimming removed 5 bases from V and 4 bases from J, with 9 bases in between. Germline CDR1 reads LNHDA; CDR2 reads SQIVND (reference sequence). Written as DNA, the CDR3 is TGTGCCAGTAGTCCGGGGTTCGGGGCCAACGTCCTGACTTTC. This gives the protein CASSPGFGANVLTF.

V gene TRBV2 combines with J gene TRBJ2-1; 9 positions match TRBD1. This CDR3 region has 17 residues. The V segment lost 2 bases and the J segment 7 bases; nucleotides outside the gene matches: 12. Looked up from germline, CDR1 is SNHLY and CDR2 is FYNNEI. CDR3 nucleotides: TGTGCCAGCAGTGAAACTCGGCGGACAGGGGCTCGTAATGAGCAGTTCTTC. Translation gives CASSETRRTGARNEQFF.

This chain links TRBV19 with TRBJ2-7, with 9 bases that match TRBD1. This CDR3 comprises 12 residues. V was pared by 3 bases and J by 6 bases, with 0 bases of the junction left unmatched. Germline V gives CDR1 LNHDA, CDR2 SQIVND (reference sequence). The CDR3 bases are TGTGCCAGTAGTATGGGACAGGGCGAGCAGTACTTC. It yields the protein CASSMGQGEQYF. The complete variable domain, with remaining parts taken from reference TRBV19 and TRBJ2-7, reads DGGITQSPKYLFRKEGQNVTLSCEQNLNHDAMYWYRQDPGQGLRLIYYSQIVNDFQKGDIAEGYSVSREKKESFPLTVTSAQKNPTAFYLCASSMGQGEQYFGPGTRLTVT.

The CDR3 bases are TGTGCCAGCAGGCTGGGACTAGCGGGGTCGAACACCGGGGAGCTGTTTTTT. Residues: CASRLGLAGSNTGELFF. The chain employs TRBV7-3 and TRBJ2-2, with TRBD2 matching over 13 bases. Trimming removed 6 bases from V and 0 bases from J; junction bases left unmatched: 4. The CDR3 is made up of 17 amino acids. Germline V lookup: CDR1 SGHTA, CDR2 FQGTGA.

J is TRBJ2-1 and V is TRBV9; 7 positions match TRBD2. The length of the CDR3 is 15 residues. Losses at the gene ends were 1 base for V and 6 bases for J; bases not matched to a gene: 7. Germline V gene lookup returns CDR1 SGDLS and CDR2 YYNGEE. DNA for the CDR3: TGTGCCAGCAGCGTAACTAGCGCGGAATTCAATGAGCAGTTCTTC. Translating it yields CASSVTSAEFNEQFF. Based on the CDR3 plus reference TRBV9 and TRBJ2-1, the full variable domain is DSGVTQTPKHLITATGQRVTLRCSPRSGDLSVYWYQQSLDQGLQFLIQYYNGEERAKGNILERFSAQQFPDLHSELNLSSLELGDSALYFCASSVTSAEFNEQFFGPGTRLTVL.

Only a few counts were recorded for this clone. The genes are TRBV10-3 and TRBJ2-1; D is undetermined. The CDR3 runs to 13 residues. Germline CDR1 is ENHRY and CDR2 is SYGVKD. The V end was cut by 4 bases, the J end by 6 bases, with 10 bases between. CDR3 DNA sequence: TGTGCCATCAGTGGGACGATGCGCAATGAGCAGTTCTTC. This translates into CAISGTMRNEQFF.

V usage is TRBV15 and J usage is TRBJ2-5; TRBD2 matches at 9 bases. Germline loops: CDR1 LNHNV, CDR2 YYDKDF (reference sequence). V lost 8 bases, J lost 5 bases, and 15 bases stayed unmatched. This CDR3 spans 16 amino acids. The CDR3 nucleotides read TGTGCCACCTCCGATGATAGCGGGGGCTTCTTGGAGACCCAGTACTTC. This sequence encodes CATSDDSGGFLETQYF.

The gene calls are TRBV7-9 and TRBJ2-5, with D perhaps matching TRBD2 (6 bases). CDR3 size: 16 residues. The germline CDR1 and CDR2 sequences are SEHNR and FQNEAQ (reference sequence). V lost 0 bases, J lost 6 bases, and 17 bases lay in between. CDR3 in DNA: TGTGCCAGCAGCTTAGCCAGTCCGGGACTCGGAAAGACCCAGTACTTC. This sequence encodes CASSLASPGLGKTQYF.

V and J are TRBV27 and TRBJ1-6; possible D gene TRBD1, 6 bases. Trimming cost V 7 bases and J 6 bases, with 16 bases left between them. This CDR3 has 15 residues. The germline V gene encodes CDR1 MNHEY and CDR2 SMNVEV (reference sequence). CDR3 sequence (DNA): TGTGCCAGCAAACTAAGGGGACAAGTTAATTCACCCCTCCACTTT. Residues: CASKLRGQVNSPLHF.

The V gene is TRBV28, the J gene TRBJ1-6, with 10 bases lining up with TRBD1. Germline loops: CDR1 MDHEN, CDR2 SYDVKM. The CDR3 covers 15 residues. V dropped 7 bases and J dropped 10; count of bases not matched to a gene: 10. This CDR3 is CASTLGTGVGSPLHF. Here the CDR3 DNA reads TGTGCCAGCACCCTAGGGACAGGGGTGGGGTCACCCCTCCACTTT.

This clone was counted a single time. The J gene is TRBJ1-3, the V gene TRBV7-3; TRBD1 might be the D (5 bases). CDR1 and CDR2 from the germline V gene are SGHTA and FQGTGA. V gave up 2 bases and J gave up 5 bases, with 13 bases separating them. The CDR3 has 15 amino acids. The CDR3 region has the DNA TGTGCCAGCAGCTTAGAGGGGATGGGCCGAAACACCATATATTTT. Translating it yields CASSLEGMGRNTIYF.

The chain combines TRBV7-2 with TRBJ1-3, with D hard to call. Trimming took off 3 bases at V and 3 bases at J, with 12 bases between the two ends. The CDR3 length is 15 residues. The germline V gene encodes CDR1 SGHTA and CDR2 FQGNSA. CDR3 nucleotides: TGTGCCAGCAGCTTGAACAGCATTAGTGGAAACACCATATATTTT. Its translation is CASSLNSISGNTIYF.

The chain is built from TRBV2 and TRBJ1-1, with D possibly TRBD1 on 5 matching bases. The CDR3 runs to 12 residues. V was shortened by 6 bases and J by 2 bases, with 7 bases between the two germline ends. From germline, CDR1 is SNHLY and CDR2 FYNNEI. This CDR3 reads CASRGDNTEAFF. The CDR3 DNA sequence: TGTGCCAGCAGGGGGGACAACACTGAAGCTTTCTTT.

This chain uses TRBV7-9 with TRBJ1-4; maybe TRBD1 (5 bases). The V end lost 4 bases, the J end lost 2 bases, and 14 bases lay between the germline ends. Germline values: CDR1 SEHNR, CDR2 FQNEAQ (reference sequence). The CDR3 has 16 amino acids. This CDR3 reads CASSSQEGGTNEKLFF. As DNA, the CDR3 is TGTGCCAGCAGCTCACAGGAGGGTGGGACTAATGAAAAACTGTTTTTT. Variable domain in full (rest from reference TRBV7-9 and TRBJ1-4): DTGVSQNPRHKITKRGQNVTFRCDPISEHNRLYWYRQTLGQGPEFLTYFQNEAQLEKSRLLSDRFSAERPKGSFSTLEIQRTEQGDSAMYLCASSSQEGGTNEKLFFGSGTQLSVL.

CDR3 DNA: TGTGCCAGCAGCCAAGCGGGCCTTACAGGGGGGGTCTATGGCTACACCTTC. Translated, it gives CASSQAGLTGGVYGYTF. The chain uses TRBV3-1 (or the pseudogene TRBV3-2) and TRBJ1-2; 8 bases are a match to TRBD1. This CDR3 has 17 residues. Trimming took 1 base from V and 4 from J; bases not matched to a gene: 11. Germline CDR1 reads LGHDT; CDR2 reads YNNKEL (reference sequence).

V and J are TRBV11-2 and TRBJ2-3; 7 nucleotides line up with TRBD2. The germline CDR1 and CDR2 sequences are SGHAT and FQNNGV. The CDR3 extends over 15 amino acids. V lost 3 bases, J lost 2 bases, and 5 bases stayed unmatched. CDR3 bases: TGTGCCAGCAGCTTGTGGGAGGGGCCCACAGATACGCAGTATTTT. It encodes CASSLWEGPTDTQYF. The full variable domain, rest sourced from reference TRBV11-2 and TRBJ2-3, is EAGVAQSPRYKIIEKRQSVAFWCNPISGHATLYWYQQILGQGPKLLIQFQNNGVVDDSQLPKDRFSAERLKGVDSTLKIQPAKLEDSAVYLCASSLWEGPTDTQYFGPGTRLTVL.

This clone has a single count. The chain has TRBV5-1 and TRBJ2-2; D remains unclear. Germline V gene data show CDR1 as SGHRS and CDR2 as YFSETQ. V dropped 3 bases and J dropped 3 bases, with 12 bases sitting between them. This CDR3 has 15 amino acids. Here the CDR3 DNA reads TGCGCCAGCAGCTCAGCTCTATTTTACACCGGGGAGCTGTTTTTT. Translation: CASSSALFYTGELFF.

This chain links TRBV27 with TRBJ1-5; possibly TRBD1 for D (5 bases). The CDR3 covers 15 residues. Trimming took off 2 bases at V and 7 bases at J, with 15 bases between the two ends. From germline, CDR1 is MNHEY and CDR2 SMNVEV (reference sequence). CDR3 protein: CASSLGQGAQQPQHF. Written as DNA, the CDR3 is TGTGCCAGCAGTTTAGGCCAAGGGGCGCAACAGCCCCAGCATTTT.

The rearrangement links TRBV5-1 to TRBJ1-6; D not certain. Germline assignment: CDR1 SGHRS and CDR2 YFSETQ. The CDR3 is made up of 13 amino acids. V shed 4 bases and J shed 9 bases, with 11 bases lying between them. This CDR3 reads CASSQGRGSPLHF. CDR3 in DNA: TGCGCCAGCAGCCAAGGCCGGGGTTCACCCCTCCACTTT.

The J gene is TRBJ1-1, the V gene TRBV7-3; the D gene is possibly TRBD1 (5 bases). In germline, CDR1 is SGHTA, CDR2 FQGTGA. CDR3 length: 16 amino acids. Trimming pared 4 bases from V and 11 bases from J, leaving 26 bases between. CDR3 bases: TGTGCCAGCAGCTCCAGTGACCTTCGGGCAGGAGGGGTGGCTTTCTTT. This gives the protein CASSSSDLRAGGVAFF.

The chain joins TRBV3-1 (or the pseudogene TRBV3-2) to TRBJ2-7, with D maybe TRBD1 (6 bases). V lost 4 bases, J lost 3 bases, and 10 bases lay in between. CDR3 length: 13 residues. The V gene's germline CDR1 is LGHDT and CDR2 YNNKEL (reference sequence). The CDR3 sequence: CASSPDRFYEQYF. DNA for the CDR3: TGTGCCAGCAGCCCGGACAGATTCTACGAGCAGTACTTC.

The CDR3 here is CASSDGPYEQYF. The CDR3, as DNA: TGTGCCAGCAGTGACGGCCCTTACGAGCAGTACTTC. This sequence joins TRBV2 and TRBJ2-7; D remains ambiguous. The germline CDR1 and CDR2 sequences are SNHLY and FYNNEI. Trimming removed 3 bases at V and 4 bases at J, with 7 bases between. The CDR3 covers 12 residues.

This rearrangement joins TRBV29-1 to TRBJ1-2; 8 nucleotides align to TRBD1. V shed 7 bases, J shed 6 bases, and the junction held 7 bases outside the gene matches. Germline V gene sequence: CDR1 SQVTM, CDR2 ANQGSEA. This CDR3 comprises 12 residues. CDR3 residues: CSAADRVNGYTF. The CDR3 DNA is TGCAGCGCAGCGGACAGGGTAAATGGCTACACCTTC.

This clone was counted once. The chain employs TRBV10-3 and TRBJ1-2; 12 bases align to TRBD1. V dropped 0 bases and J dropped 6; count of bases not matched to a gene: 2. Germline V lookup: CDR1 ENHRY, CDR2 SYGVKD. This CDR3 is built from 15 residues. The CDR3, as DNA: TGTGCCATCAGTGAGTCAGGGACAGGGGGCAATGGCTACACCTTC. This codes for CAISESGTGGNGYTF.

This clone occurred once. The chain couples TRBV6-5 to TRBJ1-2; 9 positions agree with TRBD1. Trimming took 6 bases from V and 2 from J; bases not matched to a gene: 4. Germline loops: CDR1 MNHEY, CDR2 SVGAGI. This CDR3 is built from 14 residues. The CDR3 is CASRKTGGNYGYTF. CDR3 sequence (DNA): TGTGCCAGCAGAAAGACAGGGGGGAACTATGGCTACACCTTC.

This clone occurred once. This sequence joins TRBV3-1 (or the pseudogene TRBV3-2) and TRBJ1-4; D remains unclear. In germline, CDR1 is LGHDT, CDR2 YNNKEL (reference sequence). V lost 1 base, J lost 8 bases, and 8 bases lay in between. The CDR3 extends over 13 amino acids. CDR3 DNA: TGTGCCAGCAGCCAAGCCCAGCGAGAAAAACTGTTTTTT. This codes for CASSQAQREKLFF.